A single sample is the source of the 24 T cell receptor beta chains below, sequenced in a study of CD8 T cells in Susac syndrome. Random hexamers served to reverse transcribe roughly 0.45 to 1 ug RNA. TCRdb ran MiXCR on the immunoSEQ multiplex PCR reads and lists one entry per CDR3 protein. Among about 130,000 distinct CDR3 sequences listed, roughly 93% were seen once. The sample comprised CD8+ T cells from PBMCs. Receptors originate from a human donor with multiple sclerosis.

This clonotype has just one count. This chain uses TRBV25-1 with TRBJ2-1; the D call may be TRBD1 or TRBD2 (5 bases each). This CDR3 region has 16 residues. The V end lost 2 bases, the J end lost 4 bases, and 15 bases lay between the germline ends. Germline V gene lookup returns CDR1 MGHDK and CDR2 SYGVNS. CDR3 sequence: CASSEPYGAPYNEQFF. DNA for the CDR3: TGTGCCAGCAGTGAACCCTACGGGGCCCCATACAATGAGCAGTTCTTC.

In DNA, the CDR3 is TGTGCCACCAGTGTCAACACCGGGGAGCTGTTTTTT. Translated, it gives CATSVNTGELFF. The chain employs TRBV24-1 and TRBJ2-2; D unresolved. CDR1 is KGHDR and CDR2 is SFDVKD in the germline V gene. The CDR3 extends over 12 amino acids. V dropped 5 bases and J dropped 2 bases, with 2 bases sitting between them.

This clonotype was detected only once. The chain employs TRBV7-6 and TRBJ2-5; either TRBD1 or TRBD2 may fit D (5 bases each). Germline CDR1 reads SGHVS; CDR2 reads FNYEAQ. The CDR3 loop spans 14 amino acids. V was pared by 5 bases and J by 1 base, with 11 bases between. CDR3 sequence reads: CASSRTRGQETQYF. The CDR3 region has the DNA TGTGCCAGCAGCCGGACGAGGGGCCAAGAGACCCAGTACTTC.

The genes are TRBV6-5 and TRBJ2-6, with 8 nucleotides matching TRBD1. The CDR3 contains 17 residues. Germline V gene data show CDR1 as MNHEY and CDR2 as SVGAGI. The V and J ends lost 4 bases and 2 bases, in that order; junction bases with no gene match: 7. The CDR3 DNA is TGTGCCAGCAGTTCGGACAGGGTAGAAACTGGGGCCAACGTCCTGACTTTC. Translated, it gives CASSSDRVETGANVLTF.

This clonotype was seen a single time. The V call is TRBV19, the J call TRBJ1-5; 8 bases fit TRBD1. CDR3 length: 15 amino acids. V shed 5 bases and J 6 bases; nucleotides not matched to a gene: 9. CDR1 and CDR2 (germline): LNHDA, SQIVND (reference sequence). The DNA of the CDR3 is TGTGCCAGTAGTCCGGATCAGGGGGCGTCTCAGCCCCAGCATTTT. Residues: CASSPDQGASQPQHF.

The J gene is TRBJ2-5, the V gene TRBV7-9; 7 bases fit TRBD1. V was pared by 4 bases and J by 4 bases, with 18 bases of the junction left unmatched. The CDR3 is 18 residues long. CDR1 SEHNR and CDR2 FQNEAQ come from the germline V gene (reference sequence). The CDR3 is CASSSEKKGTESRETQYF. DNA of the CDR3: TGTGCCAGCAGCTCCGAAAAAAAAGGGACAGAATCACGAGAGACCCAGTACTTC. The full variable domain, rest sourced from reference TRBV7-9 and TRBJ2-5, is DTGVSQNPRHKITKRGQNVTFRCDPISEHNRLYWYRQTLGQGPEFLTYFQNEAQLEKSRLLSDRFSAERPKGSFSTLEIQRTEQGDSAMYLCASSSEKKGTESRETQYFGPGTRLLVL.

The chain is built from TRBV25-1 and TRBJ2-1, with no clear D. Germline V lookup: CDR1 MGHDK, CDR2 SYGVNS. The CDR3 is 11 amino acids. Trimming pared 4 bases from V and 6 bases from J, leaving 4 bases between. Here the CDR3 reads CASSGPNEQFF. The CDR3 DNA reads TGTGCCAGCAGTGGGCCCAATGAGCAGTTCTTC.

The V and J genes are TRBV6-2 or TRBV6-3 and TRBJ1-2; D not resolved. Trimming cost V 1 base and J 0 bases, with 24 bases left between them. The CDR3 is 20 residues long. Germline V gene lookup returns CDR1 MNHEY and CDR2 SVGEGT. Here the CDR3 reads CASSYLLRRPRTDPNYGYTF. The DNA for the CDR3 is TGTGCCAGCAGTTACTTGTTACGGCGACCCAGGACCGACCCTAACTATGGCTACACCTTC.

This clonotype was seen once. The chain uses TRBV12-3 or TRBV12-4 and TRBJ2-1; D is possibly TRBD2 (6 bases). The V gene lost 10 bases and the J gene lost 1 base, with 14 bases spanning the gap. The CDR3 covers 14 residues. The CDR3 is CAIHSGESYNEQFF. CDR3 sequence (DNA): TGTGCCATACATAGCGGAGAATCCTACAATGAGCAGTTCTTC.

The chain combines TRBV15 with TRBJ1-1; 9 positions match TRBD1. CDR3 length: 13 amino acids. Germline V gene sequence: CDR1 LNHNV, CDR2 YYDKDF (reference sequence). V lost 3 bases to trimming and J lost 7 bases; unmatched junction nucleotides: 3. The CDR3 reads CATSRGDRDEAFF. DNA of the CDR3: TGTGCCACCAGCAGGGGGGACAGGGATGAAGCTTTCTTT.

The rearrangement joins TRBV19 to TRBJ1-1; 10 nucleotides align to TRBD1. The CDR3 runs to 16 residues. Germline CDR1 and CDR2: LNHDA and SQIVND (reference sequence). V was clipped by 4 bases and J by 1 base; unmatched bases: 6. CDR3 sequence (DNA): TGTGCCAGTAGTAGGGACAGGGGACCCGGGAACACTGAAGCTTTCTTT. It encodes CASSRDRGPGNTEAFF.

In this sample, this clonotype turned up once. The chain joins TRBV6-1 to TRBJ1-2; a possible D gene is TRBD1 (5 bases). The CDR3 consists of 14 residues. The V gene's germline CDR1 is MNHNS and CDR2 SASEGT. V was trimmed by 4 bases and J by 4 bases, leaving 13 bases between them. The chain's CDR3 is CASSGRQLIYGYTF. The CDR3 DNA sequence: TGTGCCAGCAGTGGGAGACAGTTAATCTATGGCTACACCTTC.

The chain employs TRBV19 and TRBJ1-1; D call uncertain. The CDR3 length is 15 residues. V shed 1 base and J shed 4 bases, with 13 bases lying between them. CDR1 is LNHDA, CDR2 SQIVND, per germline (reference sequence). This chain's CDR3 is CASSIVVSLFTEAFF. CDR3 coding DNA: TGTGCCAGTAGTATAGTAGTCAGCCTATTCACTGAAGCTTTCTTT.

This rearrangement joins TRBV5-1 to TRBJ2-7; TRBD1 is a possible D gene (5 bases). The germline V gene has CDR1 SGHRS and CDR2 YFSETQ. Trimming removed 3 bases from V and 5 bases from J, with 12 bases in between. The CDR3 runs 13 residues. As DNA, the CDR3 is TGCGCCAGCAGCTGGTCCCGACAGAACGAGCAGTACTTC. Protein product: CASSWSRQNEQYF.

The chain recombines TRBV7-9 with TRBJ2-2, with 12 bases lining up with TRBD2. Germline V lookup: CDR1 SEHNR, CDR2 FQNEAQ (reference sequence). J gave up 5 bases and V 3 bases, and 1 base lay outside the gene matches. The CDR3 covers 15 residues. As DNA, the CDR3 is TGTGCCAGCAGCTTCGGACTAGCGGGGACCGGGGAGCTGTTTTTT. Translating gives CASSFGLAGTGELFF.

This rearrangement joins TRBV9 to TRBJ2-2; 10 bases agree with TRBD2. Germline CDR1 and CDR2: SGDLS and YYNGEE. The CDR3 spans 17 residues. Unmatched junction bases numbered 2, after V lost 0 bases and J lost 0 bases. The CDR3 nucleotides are TGTGCCAGCAGCGTAGGGCTAGCGGGAGCGAACACCGGGGAGCTGTTTTTT. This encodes CASSVGLAGANTGELFF.

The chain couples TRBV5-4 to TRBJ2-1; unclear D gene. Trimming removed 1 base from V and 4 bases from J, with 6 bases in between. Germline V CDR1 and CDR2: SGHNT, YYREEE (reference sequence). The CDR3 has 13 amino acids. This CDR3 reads CASSLLGYNEQFF. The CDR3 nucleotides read TGTGCCAGCAGCTTGTTAGGGTACAATGAGCAGTTCTTC. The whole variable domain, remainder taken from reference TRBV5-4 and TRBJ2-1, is ETGVTQSPTHLIKTRGQQVTLRCSSQSGHNTVSWYQQALGQGPQFIFQYYREEENGRGNFPPRFSGLQFPNYSSELNVNALELDDSALYLCASSLLGYNEQFFGPGTRLTVL.

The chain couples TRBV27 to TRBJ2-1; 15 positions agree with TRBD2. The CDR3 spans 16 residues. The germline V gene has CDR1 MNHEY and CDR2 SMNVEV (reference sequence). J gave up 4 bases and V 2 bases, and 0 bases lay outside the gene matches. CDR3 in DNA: TGTGCCAGCAGTTTAGGGACTAGCGGGAGGTACAATGAGCAGTTCTTC. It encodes CASSLGTSGRYNEQFF.

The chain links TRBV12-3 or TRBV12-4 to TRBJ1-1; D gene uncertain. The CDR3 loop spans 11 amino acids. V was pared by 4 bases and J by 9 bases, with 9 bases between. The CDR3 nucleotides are TGTGCCAGCAGTTATGGGGAAAAAGCTTTCTTT. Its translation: CASSYGEKAFF.

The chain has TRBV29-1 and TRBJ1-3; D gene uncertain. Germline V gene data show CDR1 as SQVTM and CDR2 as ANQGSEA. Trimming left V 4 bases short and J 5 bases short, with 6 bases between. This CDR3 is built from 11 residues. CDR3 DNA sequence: TGCAGCGTTGTCGCCCGAAACACCATATATTTT. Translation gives CSVVARNTIYF.

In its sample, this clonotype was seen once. DNA for the CDR3: TGTGCCAGCAGCCCAGTAGCCGGGGCTGAAGCTTTCTTT. Protein: CASSPVAGAEAFF. This chain joins TRBV14 and TRBJ1-1; D unclear. This CDR3 is built from 13 residues. Germline lookup yields CDR1 SGHDN and CDR2 FVKESK. V gave up 4 bases and J gave up 6 bases, with 12 bases separating them.

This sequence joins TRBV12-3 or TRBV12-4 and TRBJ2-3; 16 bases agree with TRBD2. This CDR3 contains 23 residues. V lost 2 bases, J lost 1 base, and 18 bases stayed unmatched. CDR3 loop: CASSLMGLPGLAGGDGGTDTQYF. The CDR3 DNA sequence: TGTGCCAGCAGTTTAATGGGACTTCCGGGACTAGCGGGGGGGGACGGGGGCACAGATACGCAGTATTTT.

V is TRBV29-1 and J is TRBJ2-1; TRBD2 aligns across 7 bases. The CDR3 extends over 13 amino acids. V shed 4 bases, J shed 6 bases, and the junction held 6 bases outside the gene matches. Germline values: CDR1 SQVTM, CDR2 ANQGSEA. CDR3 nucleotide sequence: TGCAGCGTTGTGGGGGGGGGATCCAATGAGCAGTTCTTC. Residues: CSVVGGGSNEQFF.

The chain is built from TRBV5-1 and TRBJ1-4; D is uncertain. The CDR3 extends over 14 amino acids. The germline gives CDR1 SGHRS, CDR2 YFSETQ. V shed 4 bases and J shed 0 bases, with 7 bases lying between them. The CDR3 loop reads CASSPRATNEKLFF. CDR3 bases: TGCGCCAGCAGCCCGCGGGCAACTAATGAAAAACTGTTTTTT.